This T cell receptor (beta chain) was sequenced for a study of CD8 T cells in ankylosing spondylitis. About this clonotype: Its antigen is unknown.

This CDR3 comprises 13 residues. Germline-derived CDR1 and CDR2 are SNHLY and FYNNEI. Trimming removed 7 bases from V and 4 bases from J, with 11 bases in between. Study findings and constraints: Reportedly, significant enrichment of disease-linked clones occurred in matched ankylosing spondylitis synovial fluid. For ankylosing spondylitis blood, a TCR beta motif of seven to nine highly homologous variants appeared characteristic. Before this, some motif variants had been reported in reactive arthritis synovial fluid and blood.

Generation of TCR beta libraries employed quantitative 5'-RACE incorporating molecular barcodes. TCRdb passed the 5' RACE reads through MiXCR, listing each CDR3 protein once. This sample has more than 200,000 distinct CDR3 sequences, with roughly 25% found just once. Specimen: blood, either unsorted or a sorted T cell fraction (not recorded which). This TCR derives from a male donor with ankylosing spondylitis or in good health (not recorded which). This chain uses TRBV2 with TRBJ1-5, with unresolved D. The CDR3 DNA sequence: TGTGCCAGCACAAGCCTGGGGAATCAGCCCCAGCATTTT. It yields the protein CASTSLGNQPQHF.